This entry lists 13 T cell receptor beta chains sequenced from one sample in a study of human T cells and chemical hapten exposure. Using its own MiXCR run on the RACE reads, TCRdb lists one record per CDR3 protein. This table holds roughly 38,000 distinct CDR3 sequences, more than 9% found once. Time point described: patch test 3, about 24 weeks after DPC sensitization. Treatment specified: therapeutic diphenylcyclopropenone sensitization with weekly scalp DPC. Whole blood, unfractionated, served as the material for total RNA extraction. Sequencing used whole blood, obtained in connection with sensitization to the hapten diphenylcyclopropenone (DPC). The origin of the receptors is a man aged 45 to 65 with alopecia areata. Some clones in this sample may be carry-over from other donors' samples.

The chain links TRBV5-1 to TRBJ1-1; TRBD1 is a possible D gene (5 bases). This CDR3 has 15 amino acids. Trimming took off 0 bases at V and 4 bases at J, with 13 bases between the two ends. CDR1 and CDR2 (germline): SGHRS, YFSETQ. This CDR3 is CASSLEGVGSTEAFF. CDR3 in DNA: TGCGCCAGCAGCTTGGAAGGGGTCGGGAGCACTGAAGCTTTCTTT. Together with reference TRBV5-1 and TRBJ1-1, the CDR3 gives the full variable domain: KAGVTQTPRYLIKTRGQQVTLSCSPISGHRSVSWYQQTPGQGLQFLFEYFSETQRNKGNFPGRFSGRQFSNSRSEMNVSTLELGDSALYLCASSLEGVGSTEAFFGQGTRLTVV.

Many counts were recorded for this clonotype. The chain uses TRBV4-1 and TRBJ2-1; D is ambiguous. The V gene lost 0 bases and the J gene lost 0 bases, with 6 bases spanning the gap. The CDR3 runs to 15 residues. Germline CDR1 MGHRA, CDR2 YSYEKL. The CDR3 bases are TGCGCCAGCAGCCAAGATCAGAGCTCCTACAATGAGCAGTTCTTC. Residues: CASSQDQSSYNEQFF.

This clonotype has more than one count but fewer than ten. The chain combines TRBV12-3 or TRBV12-4 with TRBJ1-1; D gene uncertain. The CDR3 contains 13 residues. V was pared by 8 bases and J by 1 base, with 11 bases between. The CDR3 DNA reads as TGTGCCAGCGCCTTACAGACGAACACTGAAGCTTTCTTT. This encodes CASALQTNTEAFF.

CDR3 in amino acids: CASSSPGQNNYGYTF. CDR3 nucleotides: TGTGCCAGCAGTTCCCCGGGACAGAACAACTATGGCTACACCTTC. V is TRBV28 and J is TRBJ1-2; 7 nucleotides line up with TRBD1. The CDR3 contains 15 residues. CDR1 MDHEN and CDR2 SYDVKM come from the germline V gene. V shed 4 bases and J 2 bases; nucleotides not matched to a gene: 7.

There are many counts of this clonotype. The chain uses TRBV20-1 and TRBJ2-1; possible D gene TRBD1, 6 bases. CDR1 and CDR2 (germline): DFQATT, SNEGSKA (reference sequence). V lost 0 bases and J lost 9, with 18 bases in between. The CDR3 totals 15 residues. CDR3: CSARDRDNPMGEQFF. DNA of the CDR3: TGCAGTGCTAGAGATCGGGACAACCCAATGGGTGAGCAGTTCTTC.

This clonotype was found many times. The rearrangement joins TRBV20-1 to TRBJ1-1; perhaps TRBD1 as D (5 bases). The CDR3 sequence is 14 residues long. The germline gives CDR1 DFQATT, CDR2 SNEGSKA (reference sequence). The CDR3 sequence is CSNYKRQSGSEAFF. The CDR3, as DNA: TGCAGCAACTACAAGAGACAGAGCGGTTCTGAAGCTTTCTTT.

V usage is TRBV5-1 and J usage is TRBJ1-2; D is unresolved. The CDR3 sequence is 14 residues long. Deletions cut 2 bases from V and 1 base from J, with 9 bases between. The germline CDR1 and CDR2 sequences are SGHRS and YFSETQ. In nucleotides, the CDR3 is TGCGCCAGCAGCTTTTCCCAGGTTAACTATGGCTACACCTTC. Amino acid sequence: CASSFSQVNYGYTF. The whole variable domain, filled in from reference TRBV5-1 and TRBJ1-2, reads KAGVTQTPRYLIKTRGQQVTLSCSPISGHRSVSWYQQTPGQGLQFLFEYFSETQRNKGNFPGRFSGRQFSNSRSEMNVSTLELGDSALYLCASSFSQVNYGYTFGSGTRLTVV.

This clonotype was seen many times. V usage is TRBV11-3 and J usage is TRBJ1-1, with D hard to call. The CDR3 has 13 residues. Germline V gene sequence: CDR1 SGHNT, CDR2 YENEEA. V lost 0 bases and J 7 bases, leaving 9 bases between the germline ends. This CDR3 is CASSLDQLGEAFF. The CDR3, as DNA: TGTGCCAGCAGCTTAGATCAGTTGGGTGAAGCTTTCTTT.

This clonotype was picked up a small number of times. The V and J genes are TRBV20-1 and TRBJ1-5; D call uncertain. This CDR3 has 15 residues. Germline V gives CDR1 DFQATT, CDR2 SNEGSKA (reference sequence). V was pared by 0 bases and J by 8 bases, with 17 bases between. The CDR3 DNA is TGCAGTGCTAGAGATCTTAAAGGAGGGAGGGAGCCCCAGCATTTT. It encodes CSARDLKGGREPQHF.

This clonotype was counted between two and nine times. This chain uses TRBV12-3 or TRBV12-4 with TRBJ1-1; D is perhaps TRBD1 (5 bases). This CDR3 is 13 amino acids long. V was shortened by 5 bases and J by 5 bases, with 12 bases between the two germline ends. This chain's CDR3 is CASSLGGETEAFF. The CDR3 bases are TGTGCCAGCAGTCTGGGGGGGGAAACTGAAGCTTTCTTT.

This clonotype has a count of ten or more. The chain couples TRBV27 to TRBJ2-7, with 12 bases matching TRBD2. Germline CDR1 and CDR2: MNHEY and SMNVEV (reference sequence). Trimming took 4 bases from V and 5 from J; bases not matched to a gene: 9. CDR3 size: 16 residues. CDR3 loop: CASSSDPGLAGHEQYF. The CDR3 DNA sequence: TGTGCCAGCAGTTCCGATCCGGGACTAGCGGGCCACGAGCAGTACTTC.

This clonotype was seen many times. This rearrangement joins TRBV9 to TRBJ2-1; the match to TRBD2 covers 15 bases. The CDR3 loop spans 19 amino acids. V trimming: 6 bases; J trimming: 1 base; junction bases outside the gene matches: 11. The germline V gene has CDR1 SGDLS and CDR2 YYNGEE. The CDR3 loop reads CASTKMGGLAGGSYNEQFF. CDR3 sequence (DNA): TGTGCCAGCACCAAAATGGGGGGACTAGCGGGAGGATCCTACAATGAGCAGTTCTTC. Combining the CDR3 with reference TRBV9 and TRBJ2-1 gives the whole variable domain DSGVTQTPKHLITATGQRVTLRCSPRSGDLSVYWYQQSLDQGLQFLIQYYNGEERAKGNILERFSAQQFPDLHSELNLSSLELGDSALYFCASTKMGGLAGGSYNEQFFGPGTRLTVL.

The sample holds many counts of this clonotype. The chain is built from TRBV9 and TRBJ2-1, with 13 nucleotides matching TRBD2. The CDR3 has 15 residues. CDR1 is SGDLS, CDR2 YYNGEE, per germline. V shed 4 bases and J 9 bases; nucleotides not matched to a gene: 7. The CDR3 DNA follows: TGTGCCAGCAGCCATCGGACTAGCGGGAGCACTGAGCAGTTCTTC. Translating gives CASSHRTSGSTEQFF.